This entry features one T cell receptor beta chain sequence. Its antigen is still unknown. CDR1 and CDR2 (germline): LGHDT, YNNKEL (reference sequence). V gave up 0 bases and J gave up 0 bases, with 9 bases separating them. This CDR3 has 16 residues. The data stem from a study of T cell responses to AZD1222 COVID-19 vaccine. Study results and caveats: Among the donors, most were white British and more were female, and clonal diversity was possibly underestimated.

Method: immunoSEQ multiplex PCR; TCRdb's copy keeps in-frame clones and lacks some. This sample has tens of thousands of clones, with nearly 90% found just once. The clonotype was recovered from an adult who received the AZD1222 COVID-19 vaccine. The gene calls are TRBV3-1 (or the pseudogene TRBV3-2) and TRBJ2-1; D is undetermined. The input for sequencing was peripheral blood, taken 28 days after the second AZD1222 dose. In DNA, the CDR3 is TGTGCCAGCAGCCAAGATTGGAGTGGCTCCTACAATGAGCAGTTCTTC. It specifies CASSQDWSGSYNEQFF.